The 10 T cell receptor beta chains in this list originate from one sample, sequenced in a study of CD8 T cells in Susac syndrome. Random hexamers were used to reverse transcribe an amount of roughly 0.5 to 1 ug RNA. MiXCR, applied by TCRdb to the immunoSEQ multiplex PCR reads, yields one record per CDR3 protein. The repertoire holds around 200,000 distinct CDR3 sequences, approximately 95% seen once, with 0.082% in the top ten. Source material: CD4+ T cells from PBMCs. The receptors originated from a human donor with multiple sclerosis.

The J gene is TRBJ2-5, the V gene TRBV28, with unresolved D. Germline values: CDR1 MDHEN, CDR2 SYDVKM. The CDR3 length is 12 residues. V lost 6 bases to trimming and J lost 4 bases, with 9 bases between them. The CDR3 region has the DNA TGTGCCAGCAGGGCGGTAACAGAGACCCAGTACTTC. Translation gives CASRAVTETQYF.

The chain employs TRBV7-3 and TRBJ1-1; 8 positions match TRBD1. In germline, CDR1 is SGHTA, CDR2 FQGTGA. CDR3 length: 13 amino acids. V shed 4 bases, J shed 4 bases, and the junction held 2 bases outside the gene matches. The CDR3 loop reads CASSYTGGTEAFF. The CDR3 DNA sequence: TGTGCCAGCAGCTACACAGGGGGCACTGAAGCTTTCTTT.

This clonotype was found a few times. The chain recombines TRBV3-1 with TRBJ2-1, with TRBD2 matching over 14 bases. CDR1 and CDR2 from the germline V gene are LGHDT and YNNKEL (reference sequence). V dropped 4 bases and J dropped 0; count of bases not matched to a gene: 5. The CDR3 is 18 residues long. CDR3 DNA sequence: TGTGCCAGCAGCCTGGGACTAGCGGGGGTGAGCTCCTACAATGAGCAGTTCTTC. This translates into CASSLGLAGVSSYNEQFF.

The V and J genes are TRBV20-1 and TRBJ2-1; 7 nucleotides agree with TRBD1. The CDR3 contains 12 residues. Germline V gives CDR1 DFQATT, CDR2 SNEGSKA (reference sequence). The ends lost 4 bases at V and 8 bases at J; junction bases unmatched: 5. The CDR3 spells CSATDRVDEQFF. The CDR3 coding sequence is TGCAGTGCTACAGACAGGGTAGATGAGCAGTTCTTC.

V is TRBV4-1 and J is TRBJ1-3; D is undetermined. The CDR3 runs 16 residues. Between the trimmed V and J ends, which lost 4 bases and 0 bases, there was a span of 13 bases. The germline CDR1 and CDR2 sequences are MGHRA and YSYEKL. The CDR3 bases are TGCGCCAGCAGCCTCGCCGGAGCTCCCTCTGGAAACACCATATATTTT. Its protein product is CASSLAGAPSGNTIYF.

The chain recombines TRBV6-5 with TRBJ1-2; weak D call: TRBD1 (5 bases). Germline loops: CDR1 MNHEY, CDR2 SVGAGI. The CDR3 sequence is 13 residues long. V lost 2 bases and J 6 bases, leaving 10 bases between the germline ends. Here the CDR3 reads CASSYDGGNGYTF. In DNA form, the CDR3 reads TGTGCCAGCAGTTACGACGGGGGGAATGGCTACACCTTC.

This rearrangement joins TRBV19 to TRBJ1-5; unclear D gene. Germline assignment: CDR1 LNHDA and CDR2 SQIVND (reference sequence). The germline V and J ends were trimmed by 3 bases and 3 bases, with 9 bases remaining between them. The CDR3 loop spans 14 amino acids. As DNA, the CDR3 is TGTGCCAGTAGTATGAGGGAGGCCAATCAGCCCCAGCATTTT. Amino acids: CASSMREANQPQHF. Combining the CDR3 with reference TRBV19 and TRBJ1-5 gives the whole variable domain DGGITQSPKYLFRKEGQNVTLSCEQNLNHDAMYWYRQDPGQGLRLIYYSQIVNDFQKGDIAEGYSVSREKKESFPLTVTSAQKNPTAFYLCASSMREANQPQHFGDGTRLSIL.

The DNA of the CDR3 is TGCAGTGCTAGCTACGATACTGGGACTGAAGCTTTCTTT. This sequence encodes CSASYDTGTEAFF. The rearrangement joins TRBV20-1 to TRBJ1-1; D is undetermined. Germline CDR1 is DFQATT and CDR2 is SNEGSKA (reference sequence). Trimming pared 3 bases from V and 5 bases from J, leaving 13 bases between. The CDR3 contains 13 residues.

The rearrangement uses TRBV7-9 and TRBJ2-5, with D possibly matching TRBD1 (6 bases). Trimming stripped 5 bases from V and 4 bases from J, with 14 bases between. The CDR3 sequence is 14 residues long. CDR1 SEHNR and CDR2 FQNEAQ come from the germline V gene (reference sequence). CDR3 DNA: TGTGCCAGCAGCCGCCATCTAGGGGGAGAGACCCAGTACTTC. Its translation: CASSRHLGGETQYF.

J is TRBJ2-7 and V is TRBV5-4; the match to TRBD1 covers 8 bases. This CDR3 region has 13 residues. After removal of 5 bases from V and 5 bases from J, the junction contained 6 bases not matched to a gene. The germline V gene has CDR1 SGHNT and CDR2 YYREEE (reference sequence). CDR3 nucleotide sequence: TGTGCCAGCAGTTTTGACAGGGGCCACGAGCAGTACTTC. Translation: CASSFDRGHEQYF. Full variable domain (remainder filled in from reference TRBV5-4 and TRBJ2-7): ETGVTQSPTHLIKTRGQQVTLRCSSQSGHNTVSWYQQALGQGPQFIFQYYREEENGRGNFPPRFSGLQFPNYSSELNVNALELDDSALYLCASSFDRGHEQYFGPGTRLTVT.